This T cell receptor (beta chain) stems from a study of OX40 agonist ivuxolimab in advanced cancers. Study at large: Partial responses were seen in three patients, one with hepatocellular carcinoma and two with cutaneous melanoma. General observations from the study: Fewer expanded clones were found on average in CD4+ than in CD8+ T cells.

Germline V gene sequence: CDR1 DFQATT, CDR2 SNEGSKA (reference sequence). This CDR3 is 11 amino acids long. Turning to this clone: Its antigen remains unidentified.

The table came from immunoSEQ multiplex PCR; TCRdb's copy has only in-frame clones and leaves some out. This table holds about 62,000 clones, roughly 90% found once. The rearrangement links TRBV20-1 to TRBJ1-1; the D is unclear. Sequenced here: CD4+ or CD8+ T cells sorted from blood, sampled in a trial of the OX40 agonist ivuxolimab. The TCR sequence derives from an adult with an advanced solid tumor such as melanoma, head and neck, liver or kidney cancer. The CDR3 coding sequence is TGCAGCTTACCTGATGGGCCTGAAGCTTTCTTT. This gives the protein CSLPDGPEAFF.